One sample yielded the 2 T cell receptor beta chains listed below, sequenced in a study of OX40 agonist ivuxolimab in advanced cancers. The method was immunoSEQ multiplex PCR; TCRdb's version includes in-frame clones alone and lacks a portion of them. The sample includes about 33,000 clones, around 80% of them seen just once. The material was CD4+ or CD8+ T cells sorted from blood, obtained in a trial of the OX40 agonist ivuxolimab. The source is an adult with an advanced solid tumor such as melanoma, head and neck, liver or kidney cancer.

The J gene is TRBJ1-6, the V gene TRBV7-3; 9 bases map to TRBD1. The CDR3 runs to 16 residues. J gave up 3 bases and V 2 bases, and 2 bases lay outside the gene matches. The V gene's germline CDR1 is SGHTA and CDR2 FQGTGA. Here the CDR3 reads CASSLGQGFYNSPLHF. CDR3 coding DNA: TGTGCCAGCAGCTTAGGACAGGGGTTCTATAATTCACCCCTCCACTTT.

The chain links TRBV19 to TRBJ2-7, with unresolved D. The CDR3 contains 12 residues. The germline gives CDR1 LNHDA, CDR2 SQIVND (reference sequence). V was cut by 5 bases and J by 4 bases, with 9 bases left in between. CDR3 nucleotide sequence: TGTGCCAGTAGTTTCCCCCCGTACGAGCAGTACTTC. It is translated as CASSFPPYEQYF.